The source of this T cell receptor (beta chain) is a study of control samples from healthy donors and cancer patients (dated by TCRdb to 2018 to 2021). On this clone itself: It lacks a known antigen. No much larger clone is present one base from it, and per-base qualities are unavailable.

Taken from the germline V gene, the CDR1 and CDR2 loops are SGHRS and YFSETQ. From its cysteine to its phenylalanine, the CDR3 spans 16 amino acids. Only CDR3 DNA remains: 48 bases, in frame from the first base. V gives up 4 bases and J gives up 0 bases, and the segment between their germline ends measures 16 bases. Receptors were amplified or captured by the immunoSEQ multiplex PCR assay. TCRdb limited this immuneACCESS table to in-frame rearrangements with V and J called. A share of clones is missing; checked studies link under half to unresolved V genes, and the rest is unexplained. In this sample the table shows about 90,000 clones, just over 90% of which occur a single time. Over 3% of the sample rests with the top ten.

This TCR was sampled from a woman aged 18-30 years in good health. The sample was blood. The chain uses TRBV5-1 and TRBJ1-2, with the D gene uncertain. The DNA sequence is given as TGCGCCAGCAGCCCCAGGAAGCCGAAAGCTAACTATGGCTACACCTTC. It translates to CASSPRKPKANYGYTF.